Listed here are 11 T cell receptor beta chains from one sample, sequenced in a study of T cells in Graves' hyperthyroidism and ophthalmopathy. The TCR beta CDR3 regions underwent amplification using RNA transcripts as the source. First-round RT-PCR with HTBI primers amplified the TCR CDR3 region. Each CDR3 protein gets one entry after TCRdb re-called the multiplex PCR reads with MiXCR. Of some 400,000 distinct CDR3 sequences in the sample, about a fifth were seen once. The sample consisted of blood. Receptors originate from a woman aged 18 to 35 with Graves' hyperthyroidism.

Ten or more counts support this clonotype. The chain couples TRBV30 to TRBJ2-6; 8 bases map to TRBD1. The V gene's germline CDR1 is GTSNPN and CDR2 SVGIG (reference sequence). The CDR3 runs to 16 residues. J gave up 0 bases and V 2 bases, and 3 bases lay outside the gene matches. CDR3 coding DNA: TGTGCCTGGAGTACGGGACAGGTCTCTGGGGCCAACGTCCTGACTTTC. It is translated as CAWSTGQVSGANVLTF.

This clonotype was seen at least ten times. The V gene is TRBV20-1, the J gene TRBJ2-7; D gene uncertain. The CDR3 contains 12 residues. CDR1 and CDR2 from the germline V gene are DFQATT and SNEGSKA (reference sequence). Trimming cost V 6 bases and J 0 bases, with 9 bases left between them. CDR3 DNA: TGCAGTGCGGGCCCTAGCTCCTACGAGCAGTACTTC. Translating gives CSAGPSSYEQYF.

The sample holds many counts of this clonotype. This chain uses TRBV6-1 with TRBJ2-5, with 7 positions matching TRBD1. The germline V gene has CDR1 MNHNS and CDR2 SASEGT. V lost 7 bases and J lost 1; bases outside the gene matches: 9. This CDR3 has 15 residues. The CDR3 coding sequence is TGTGCCAGCAACGAGGAGGACAGGTTCCAAGAGACCCAGTACTTC. Its protein is CASNEEDRFQETQYF.

The gene calls are TRBV7-3 and TRBJ1-1; D remains unclear. The CDR3 is 13 residues long. Germline CDR1 SGHTA, CDR2 FQGTGA. Deletions cut 3 bases from V and 5 bases from J, with 10 bases between. CDR3 region: CASSFSPGTEAFF. The CDR3 DNA is TGTGCCAGCAGCTTTAGTCCTGGGACTGAAGCTTTCTTT.

This clonotype was recorded at least ten times. The chain couples TRBV27 to TRBJ1-2, with 7 positions matching TRBD1. V lost 1 base to trimming and J lost 8 bases; unmatched junction nucleotides: 10. The CDR3 consists of 15 residues. CDR1 is MNHEY, CDR2 SMNVEV, per germline (reference sequence). This CDR3 is CASSLFPTGFYGYTF. The CDR3 region has the DNA TGTGCCAGCAGTTTATTTCCGACAGGGTTCTACGGCTACACCTTC.

The CDR3 sequence is CASSQDISDFYGYTF. In DNA, the CDR3 is TGTGCCAGCAGCCAAGATATCTCGGACTTCTATGGCTACACCTTC. V usage is TRBV3-1 and J usage is TRBJ1-2; no clear D. The CDR3 runs to 15 residues. The germline CDR1 and CDR2 sequences are LGHDT and YNNKEL (reference sequence). V lost 0 bases to trimming and J lost 4 bases, with 12 bases between them.

This clonotype was recorded at least ten times. The chain has TRBV10-3 and TRBJ1-3; 8 bases are shared with TRBD1. This CDR3 is 13 amino acids long. J lost 4 bases, V lost 10 bases, and 6 bases had no gene match. In germline, CDR1 is ENHRY, CDR2 SYGVKD. The CDR3 sequence is CATTGQAGNTIYF. In nucleotides, the CDR3 is TGTGCCACCACGGGACAGGCCGGAAACACCATATATTTT.

This clonotype was seen many times. The rearrangement joins TRBV27 to TRBJ1-1, with D possibly matching TRBD1 (6 bases). Trimming removed 9 bases at V and 2 bases at J, with 13 bases between. CDR3 length equals 13 residues. The germline V gene encodes CDR1 MNHEY and CDR2 SMNVEV (reference sequence). The CDR3 sequence is CASNTGPNTEAFF. In nucleotides, the CDR3 is TGTGCCAGTAATACAGGGCCAAACACTGAAGCTTTCTTT.

This clonotype was observed a few times. DNA of the CDR3: TGTGCCAGCAGCTTTGAGACCGCGGCCTCTGGAAACACCATATATTTT. Translated, it gives CASSFETAASGNTIYF. The chain employs TRBV7-9 and TRBJ1-3; D unresolved. The length of the CDR3 is 16 residues. Germline loops: CDR1 SEHNR, CDR2 FQNEAQ (reference sequence). The V end lost 3 bases, the J end lost 0 bases, and 12 bases lay between the germline ends.

This clonotype showed up just a few times. The chain couples TRBV6-1 to TRBJ1-1; perhaps TRBD1 as D (6 bases). CDR1 and CDR2 from the germline V gene are MNHNS and SASEGT. This CDR3 is built from 13 residues. The germline V and J ends were trimmed by 7 bases and 5 bases, with 14 bases remaining between them. The CDR3 region is CASKQGQWTEAFF. CDR3 DNA: TGTGCCAGCAAACAGGGCCAGTGGACTGAAGCTTTCTTT.

The sample holds a few counts of this clonotype. The chain combines TRBV5-1 with TRBJ2-7; 8 bases line up with TRBD1. CDR1 and CDR2 from the germline V gene are SGHRS and YFSETQ. CDR3 length: 15 residues. With 4 bases clipped from V and 2 bases from J, the junction kept 8 bases outside the gene matches. The DNA for the CDR3 is TGCGCCAGCAGCCCCGGAGGGACAGGAGCCTACGAGCAGTACTTC. As protein: CASSPGGTGAYEQYF. Full variable domain (remainder filled in from reference TRBV5-1 and TRBJ2-7): KAGVTQTPRYLIKTRGQQVTLSCSPISGHRSVSWYQQTPGQGLQFLFEYFSETQRNKGNFPGRFSGRQFSNSRSEMNVSTLELGDSALYLCASSPGGTGAYEQYFGPGTRLTVT.